This T cell receptor beta chain derives from a study of blood T cell repertoires in COVID-19. Germline V lookup: CDR1 SNHLY, CDR2 FYNNEI. The CDR3 runs to 14 residues. V was trimmed by 0 bases and J by 11 bases, leaving 16 bases between them. TCRdb's copy holds only in-frame clones and misses some; the assay was immunoSEQ multiplex PCR. The repertoire holds 200,000 to 250,000 clones, with 80% to 90% as singletons. Cohort placement rested on clinical history that participants reported themselves. This chain joins TRBV2 and TRBJ1-1; no clear D gene. This sequence was found in a woman in her thirties who had been exposed to COVID-19. Sequenced input: PBMCs or T cells enriched from blood (not recorded which). This CDR3 is CASSEAEVRVLAFF. CDR3 nucleotides: TGTGCCAGCAGTGAAGCGGAGGTCAGAGTGCTGGCTTTCTTT.